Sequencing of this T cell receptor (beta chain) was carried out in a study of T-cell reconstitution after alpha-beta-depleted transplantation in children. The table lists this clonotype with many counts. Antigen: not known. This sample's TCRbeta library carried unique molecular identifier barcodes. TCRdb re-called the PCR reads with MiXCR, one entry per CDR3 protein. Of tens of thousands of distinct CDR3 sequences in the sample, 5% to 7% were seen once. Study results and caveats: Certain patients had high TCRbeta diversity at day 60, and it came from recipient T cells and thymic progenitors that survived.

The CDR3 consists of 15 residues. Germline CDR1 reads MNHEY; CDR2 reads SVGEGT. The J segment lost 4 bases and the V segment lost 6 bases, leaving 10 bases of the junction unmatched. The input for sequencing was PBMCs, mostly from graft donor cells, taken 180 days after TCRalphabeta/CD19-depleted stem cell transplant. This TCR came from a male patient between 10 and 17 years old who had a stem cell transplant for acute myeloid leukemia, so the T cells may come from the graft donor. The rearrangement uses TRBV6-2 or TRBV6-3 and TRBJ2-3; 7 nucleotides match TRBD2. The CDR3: CASSFRDYIPDTQYF. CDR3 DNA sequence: TGTGCCAGCAGCTTCAGGGACTACATTCCAGATACGCAGTATTTT.